What follows are 17 T cell receptor beta chains derived from one specimen sequenced in a study of blood T cell repertoires in COVID-19. The table came from immunoSEQ multiplex PCR; TCRdb's copy has only in-frame clones and leaves some out. This table holds more than 200,000 clones, about 87% found once. Sequenced input: peripheral blood. These receptors were taken from a man aged 70 or older with acute or convalescent COVID-19.

This clone has more than one count but fewer than ten. This sequence joins TRBV12-3 or TRBV12-4 and TRBJ2-2; no clear D. V was shortened by 6 bases and J by 4 bases, with 9 bases between the two germline ends. The CDR3 runs to 13 residues. The chain's CDR3 is CASSRELTGELFF. DNA for the CDR3: TGTGCCAGCAGCCGCGAACTCACCGGGGAGCTGTTTTTT.

The chain joins TRBV6-5 to TRBJ2-1; tentatively, D is TRBD2 (6 bases). Deletions cut 5 bases from V and 6 bases from J, with 11 bases between. This CDR3 spans 13 amino acids. The V gene's germline CDR1 is MNHEY and CDR2 SVGAGI. The CDR3 DNA reads as TGTGCCAGCAGTACTCCTAGCGTCAATGAGCAGTTCTTC. Translation gives CASSTPSVNEQFF.

The chain recombines TRBV28 with TRBJ1-4; TRBD1 matches 7 bases. CDR1 is MDHEN and CDR2 is SYDVKM in the germline V gene. Trimming took 6 bases from V and 0 from J; bases not matched to a gene: 7. The length of the CDR3 is 16 residues. The CDR3 nucleotides are TGTGCCAGCAGCAGAAACAGGGGCGCAACTAATGAAAAACTGTTTTTT. Amino acid sequence: CASSRNRGATNEKLFF.

The chain links TRBV7-8 to TRBJ2-1; TRBD2 matches at 9 bases. The CDR3 sequence is 21 residues long. CDR1 is SGHVS and CDR2 is FQNEAQ in the germline V gene. With 4 bases clipped from V and 0 bases from J, the junction kept 19 bases outside the gene matches. CDR3 loop: CASSSSPGLASFTSSYNEQFF. The DNA for the CDR3 is TGTGCCAGCAGCTCATCCCCGGGACTAGCCTCCTTTACGAGCTCCTACAATGAGCAGTTCTTC. The variable domain in full, completed from reference TRBV7-8 and TRBJ2-1, reads GAGVSQSPRYKVAKRGQDVALRCDPISGHVSLFWYQQALGQGPEFLTYFQNEAQLDKSGLPSDRFFAERPEGSVSTLKIQRTQQEDSAVYLCASSSSPGLASFTSSYNEQFFGPGTRLTVL.

The J gene is TRBJ1-1, the V gene TRBV6-5; D is perhaps TRBD1 (6 bases). CDR1 MNHEY and CDR2 SVGAGI come from the germline V gene. V lost 2 bases, J lost 9 bases, and 10 bases lay in between. The CDR3 has 12 amino acids. In DNA, the CDR3 is TGTGCCAGCAGTTACGACAGGAGGAAAGCTTTCTTT. Residues: CASSYDRRKAFF.

The genes are TRBV11-3 and TRBJ2-3; D unresolved. Looked up from germline, CDR1 is SGHNT and CDR2 is YENEEA. V lost 4 bases to trimming and J lost 9 bases, with 11 bases between them. The CDR3 consists of 12 residues. CDR3 in DNA: TGTGCCAGCAGCTCAGAGACTGACACGCAGTATTTT. Translated, it gives CASSSETDTQYF.

About this clone: An end of the junction does not agree with germline; a read error may underlie this. This chain uses TRBV5-1 with TRBJ2-3, with D perhaps being TRBD1 or TRBD2 (6 bases each). The germline V gene encodes CDR1 SGHRS and CDR2 YFSETQ. This CDR3 spans 15 amino acids. The CDR3 nucleotides are TGCGCCAGCAGTTTGGGGGGCCAGGTGGCAGATACGCAGTATTTT. It yields the protein CASSLGGQVADTQYF. The whole variable domain, filled in from reference TRBV5-1 and TRBJ2-3, reads KAGVTQTPRYLIKTRGQQVTLSCSPISGHRSVSWYQQTPGQGLQFLFEYFSETQRNKGNFPGRFSGRQFSNSRSEMNVSTLELGDSALYLCASSLGGQVADTQYFGPGTRLTVL.

The genes are TRBV3-1 (or the pseudogene TRBV3-2) and TRBJ2-2, with 13 bases aligning to TRBD2. With V trimmed by 4 bases and J by 5 bases, 4 bases remained unmatched. The CDR3 contains 16 residues. Germline lookup yields CDR1 LGHDT and CDR2 YNNKEL (reference sequence). CDR3 sequence: CASSPWTSGRTGELFF. The CDR3 DNA reads TGTGCCAGCAGCCCTTGGACTAGCGGGAGAACCGGGGAGCTGTTTTTT.

A few counts support this clone. The V call is TRBV29-1, the J call TRBJ1-1; D remains ambiguous. Deletions cut 4 bases from V and 8 bases from J, with 11 bases between. Looked up from germline, CDR1 is SQVTM and CDR2 is ANQGSEA. CDR3 length: 11 amino acids. For the CDR3, the DNA is TGCAGCGTTGTCGGAGGGCCGGAAGCTTTCTTT. Translated: CSVVGGPEAFF.

The rearrangement links TRBV2 to TRBJ1-5; no clear D. This CDR3 spans 13 amino acids. V was clipped by 6 bases and J by 8 bases, with 14 bases between them. Germline lookup yields CDR1 SNHLY and CDR2 FYNNEI. CDR3 in amino acids: CASRATRTEPQHF. CDR3 nucleotides: TGTGCCAGCAGAGCCACTCGAACGGAGCCCCAGCATTTT.

The J gene is TRBJ2-1, the V gene TRBV3-1 (or the pseudogene TRBV3-2); possibly TRBD2 for D (6 bases). Per the germline V gene, CDR1 is LGHDT and CDR2 is YNNKEL (reference sequence). Trimming removed 4 bases at V and 2 bases at J, with 12 bases between. The CDR3 covers 15 residues. The CDR3: CASSPGVAAYNEQFF. CDR3 nucleotide sequence: TGTGCCAGCAGCCCTGGAGTAGCGGCCTACAATGAGCAGTTCTTC.

The V call is TRBV5-1, the J call TRBJ2-5; weak D call: TRBD2 (5 bases). Trimming stripped 0 bases from V and 5 bases from J, with 11 bases between. Germline V gives CDR1 SGHRS, CDR2 YFSETQ. The CDR3 extends over 14 amino acids. CDR3 sequence (DNA): TGCGCCAGCAGCTTGGTTGGTAGCGAGGAGACCCAGTACTTC. The encoded protein is CASSLVGSEETQYF.

The chain couples TRBV5-4 to TRBJ2-1; TRBD2 is a possible D gene (6 bases). The V end was cut by 0 bases, the J end by 4 bases, with 11 bases between. The CDR3 is 15 amino acids. Germline CDR1 and CDR2: SGHNT and YYREEE (reference sequence). The CDR3 is CASSLGVAGYNEQFF. The CDR3 DNA sequence: TGTGCCAGCAGCTTGGGGGTCGCGGGATACAATGAGCAGTTCTTC.

This chain uses TRBV18 with TRBJ1-4, with 9 bases that match TRBD1. Trimming at V came to 6 bases and at J to 2 bases, leaving 4 bases not matched to a gene. In germline, CDR1 is KGHSH, CDR2 LQKENI. This CDR3 has 15 residues. CDR3 sequence reads: CASSLTGGTNEKLFF. DNA of the CDR3: TGTGCCAGCTCCCTAACAGGGGGCACTAATGAAAAACTGTTTTTT.

The chain is built from TRBV29-1 and TRBJ1-2, with 8 bases aligning to TRBD1. The V and J ends lost 3 bases and 0 bases, in that order; junction bases with no gene match: 3. The CDR3 is 14 amino acids. CDR1 and CDR2 (germline): SQVTM, ANQGSEA. The CDR3 sequence: CSVDPDRANYGYTF. CDR3 sequence (DNA): TGCAGCGTTGACCCGGACAGGGCTAACTATGGCTACACCTTC.

The rearrangement links TRBV7-9 to TRBJ2-1; TRBD2 aligns across 10 bases. Germline trimming cut 5 bases from V and 10 bases from J; bases unmatched to any gene: 8. The CDR3 length is 14 residues. Germline V gene data show CDR1 as SEHNR and CDR2 as FQNEAQ (reference sequence). For the CDR3, the DNA is TGTGCCAGCAGCATTGGACTAGCGGCAGGAGAGCAGTTCTTC. Translated, it gives CASSIGLAAGEQFF.

The sample holds one count of this clone. The V gene is TRBV14, the J gene TRBJ2-1, with D possibly being TRBD2 (6 bases). The germline V and J ends were trimmed by 0 bases and 4 bases, with 16 bases remaining between them. CDR1 is SGHDN, CDR2 FVKESK, per germline. The CDR3 extends over 17 amino acids. CDR3 nucleotide sequence: TGTGCCAGCAGCCAAGAAAGGCGGGATAAGGTGTACAATGAGCAGTTCTTC. The encoded protein is CASSQERRDKVYNEQFF.